This TCR beta chain was sequenced during a study of cytomegalovirus exposure and HLA in healthy donors. For the study at large: Early release data held about 85 million unique TCRs from HLA-typed donors.

Study observations and caveats: Rarity characterized most TCR sequences, yet some public TCRs appeared in many donors. The availability of immune exposure information extended only to CMV serostatus. Three CMV-associated chains were confirmed in vitro to be specific for CMV antigens.

With respect to this clone: What it binds is unknown.

Amplification used 60 Vbeta primers and 13 Jbeta primers. Generated by immunoSEQ multiplex PCR, the TCRdb table keeps only in-frame clones and is missing some. This sample lists 150,000 to 200,000 clones; its ten largest clones have approximately 0.72%. The CDR3 covers 17 residues. The trim removed 4 bases at V and 2 bases at J, leaving 11 bases unmatched. From germline, CDR1 is SGHRS and CDR2 YFSETQ. This rearrangement joins TRBV5-1 to TRBJ2-3, with TRBD2 matching over 9 bases. This sequence originates from a woman between 18 and 29 years old in good health and CMV-seropositive. The material sequenced was PBMCs. The CDR3 sequence: CASSVPFQREDTDTQYF. CDR3 nucleotide sequence: TGCGCCAGCAGCGTCCCGTTCCAGCGGGAGGACACAGATACGCAGTATTTT.